Listed here are 14 T cell receptor beta chains from one sample, sequenced in a study of Ad26.COV2.S vaccination and SARS-CoV-2 variants. Sequencing used immunoSEQ multiplex PCR; TCRdb keeps in-frame clones, though not all of them. The sample has fewer than 50,000 clones, 83% seen once. The sample in question was peripheral blood, obtained after recovery from COVID-19. The receptor set was obtained from a human donor who had recovered from COVID-19.

In regard to this clone: Other DNA sequences in this sample translate to the same CDR3. The chain combines TRBV24-1 with TRBJ1-5; D perhaps matches TRBD1 (6 bases). Trimming took off 4 bases at V and 0 bases at J, with 18 bases between the two ends. This CDR3 contains 18 residues. Germline CDR1 reads KGHDR; CDR2 reads SFDVKD. The CDR3 DNA reads TGTGCCACCAGTGAAGGTCTAGGGGGGGCGCTTAGCAATCAGCCCCAGCATTTT. Protein product: CATSEGLGGALSNQPQHF.

The chain carries TRBV6-1 and TRBJ1-3; 8 bases are a match to TRBD1. Trimming took 2 bases from V and 4 from J; bases not matched to a gene: 10. The CDR3 spans 17 residues. Germline lookup yields CDR1 MNHNS and CDR2 SASEGT. CDR3 nucleotides: TGTGCCAGCAGTGAATTTTTCGGACAGGGAGCCGGAAACACCATATATTTT. Translating it yields CASSEFFGQGAGNTIYF.

This clone is medium-sized (0.01 to 0.1%). V gene TRBV6-6 combines with J gene TRBJ1-6; the D is unclear. Trimming cost V 5 bases and J 9 bases, with 11 bases left between them. The length of the CDR3 is 13 residues. Germline-derived CDR1 and CDR2 are MNHNY and SVGAGI (reference sequence). CDR3 nucleotides: TGTGCCAGCAGTACGACGGGAATTTCACCCCTCCACTTT. It translates to CASSTTGISPLHF.

V is TRBV10-1 and J is TRBJ2-1, with a weak D call TRBD1 (6 bases). The CDR3 sequence is 17 residues long. Germline assignment: CDR1 WNHNN and CDR2 SYGVQD (reference sequence). Between the trimmed V and J ends, which lost 7 bases and 2 bases, there was a span of 21 bases. The CDR3 sequence: CASMGNTGNNPYNEQFF. CDR3 sequence (DNA): TGCGCCAGCATGGGAAACACAGGGAACAATCCCTACAATGAGCAGTTCTTC.

This chain uses TRBV5-1 with TRBJ1-1; possible D gene TRBD1, 6 bases. This CDR3 spans 14 amino acids. Trimming pared 6 bases from V and 7 bases from J, leaving 19 bases between. The germline gives CDR1 SGHRS, CDR2 YFSETQ. CDR3 in DNA: TGCGCCAGCATGGACGAGAATACAGGGAGTGAAGCTTTCTTT. This translates into CASMDENTGSEAFF. The full variable domain, completed using reference TRBV5-1 and TRBJ1-1, is KAGVTQTPRYLIKTRGQQVTLSCSPISGHRSVSWYQQTPGQGLQFLFEYFSETQRNKGNFPGRFSGRQFSNSRSEMNVSTLELGDSALYLCASMDENTGSEAFFGQGTRLTVV.

This sequence joins TRBV2 and TRBJ2-5, with 15 bases fitting TRBD2. Germline V gene data show CDR1 as SNHLY and CDR2 as FYNNEI. The ends lost 6 bases at V and 9 bases at J; junction bases unmatched: 8. There are 15 residues in the CDR3. CDR3 in amino acids: CASREGLAGGGAQYF. The DNA of the CDR3 is TGTGCCAGCAGGGAGGGACTAGCGGGGGGCGGGGCCCAGTACTTC. Together with reference TRBV2 and TRBJ2-5, the CDR3 gives the full variable domain: EPEVTQTPSHQVTQMGQEVILRCVPISNHLYFYWYRQILGQKVEFLVSFYNNEISEKSEIFDDQFSVERPDGSNFTLKIRSTKLEDSAMYFCASREGLAGGGAQYFGPGTRLLVL.

The chain is built from TRBV6-6 and TRBJ2-7; D call uncertain. Germline-derived CDR1 and CDR2 are MNHNY and SVGAGI (reference sequence). The CDR3 has 14 residues. The V and J ends lost 5 bases and 9 bases respectively, with 20 bases between them. In DNA form, the CDR3 reads TGTGCCAGCAGTCGATCCGGGCCCTTAGGGCGGCAGTACGTC. This translates into CASSRSGPLGRQYV.

CDR3 sequence reads: CASGRGYEQYF. The CDR3 nucleotides are TGTGCCAGCGGGCGAGGGTACGAGCAGTACTTC. The chain links TRBV19 to TRBJ2-7, with D possibly matching TRBD2 (5 bases). Trimming removed 9 bases from V and 4 bases from J, with 10 bases in between. Germline V lookup: CDR1 LNHDA, CDR2 SQIVND (reference sequence). The CDR3 spans 11 residues.

CDR3 bases: TGTGCCAGCCTCTGGACAGGGGGGTTTGAAGCTTTCTTT. This gives the protein CASLWTGGFEAFF. V is TRBV28 and J is TRBJ1-1; 10 nucleotides agree with TRBD1. In germline, CDR1 is MDHEN, CDR2 SYDVKM. J lost 7 bases, V lost 8 bases, and 7 bases had no gene match. This CDR3 has 13 amino acids.

The chain carries TRBV2 and TRBJ2-2; weak D call: TRBD2 (5 bases). V lost 6 bases to trimming and J lost 7 bases, with 9 bases between them. CDR3 length equals 12 residues. The germline V gene has CDR1 SNHLY and CDR2 FYNNEI. DNA of the CDR3: TGTGCCAGCAGGTGGGGAGACGGGGAGCTGTTTTTT. Translated: CASRWGDGELFF. Full variable domain (outside the CDR3, taken from reference TRBV2 and TRBJ2-2): EPEVTQTPSHQVTQMGQEVILRCVPISNHLYFYWYRQILGQKVEFLVSFYNNEISEKSEIFDDQFSVERPDGSNFTLKIRSTKLEDSAMYFCASRWGDGELFFGEGSRLTVL.

The rearrangement links TRBV6-5 to TRBJ1-1, with unresolved D. There are 13 residues in the CDR3. V was pared by 6 bases and J by 5 bases, with 13 bases between. Germline values: CDR1 MNHEY, CDR2 SVGAGI. The CDR3 coding sequence is TGTGCCAGCAGAAGTGGGCTAGGGACTGAAGCTTTCTTT. Its translation is CASRSGLGTEAFF.

The chain is built from TRBV6-9 and TRBJ2-3; D is undetermined. The CDR3 is 14 residues long. CDR1 MNHGY and CDR2 SVAAGI come from the germline V gene. V lost 2 bases to trimming and J lost 6 bases, with 12 bases between them. The CDR3 DNA is TGTGCCAGCAGTTATAACGGTCCCAGGGATACGCAGTATTTT. Its translation: CASSYNGPRDTQYF.

The genes are TRBV11-3 and TRBJ2-7; D not certain. Trimming removed 0 bases from V and 1 base from J, with 13 bases in between. Germline loops: CDR1 SGHNT, CDR2 YENEEA. The CDR3 has 16 amino acids. The DNA of the CDR3 is TGTGCCAGCAGCTTAGAGTTGAGGATTCATTCCTACGAGCAGTACTTC. Translating it yields CASSLELRIHSYEQYF.

The chain joins TRBV5-1 to TRBJ1-1; the D gene is possibly TRBD1 (5 bases). From germline, CDR1 is SGHRS and CDR2 YFSETQ. CDR3 length: 18 residues. Deletions cut 6 bases from V and 1 base from J, with 25 bases between. The DNA of the CDR3 is TGCGCCAGCAATCCCTACGGGACGGGGAAAAGCCAGAACACTGAAGCTTTCTTT. Amino acid sequence: CASNPYGTGKSQNTEAFF. Full variable domain (outside the CDR3, taken from reference TRBV5-1 and TRBJ1-1): KAGVTQTPRYLIKTRGQQVTLSCSPISGHRSVSWYQQTPGQGLQFLFEYFSETQRNKGNFPGRFSGRQFSNSRSEMNVSTLELGDSALYLCASNPYGTGKSQNTEAFFGQGTRLTVV.